These 21 T cell receptor beta chains were sequenced from one sample in a study of identical twins. TCRdb re-called the 5' RACE reads with MiXCR, one entry per CDR3 protein. The table shows a few hundred thousand distinct CDR3 sequences, with more than 6.5% occurring only once. This same sample was also part of a study on yellow fever vaccine responses in identical twins.

Sequencing was carried out using memory (CD45RO+) T cells sorted from blood. The receptors here all came from a woman younger than 35 in good health.

V gene TRBV6-1 combines with J gene TRBJ2-7, with D possibly TRBD2 on 7 matching bases. This CDR3 has 14 amino acids. Germline CDR1 and CDR2: MNHNS and SASEGT. V gave up 2 bases and J gave up 5 bases, with 13 bases separating them. The CDR3 sequence is CASSERGGVDEQYF. CDR3 in DNA: TGTGCCAGCAGTGAAAGGGGGGGTGTGGACGAGCAGTACTTC.

This clonotype has ten or more counts. The rearrangement links TRBV2 to TRBJ2-1; 10 bases align to TRBD2. In germline, CDR1 is SNHLY, CDR2 FYNNEI. The CDR3 consists of 13 residues. J was trimmed by 5 bases and V by 7 bases; bases with no gene match: 2. Written as DNA, the CDR3 is TGTGCCAGCACTAGCGGGAGAAACAATGAGCAGTTCTTC. Encoded protein: CASTSGRNNEQFF. Based on the CDR3 plus reference TRBV2 and TRBJ2-1, the full variable domain is EPEVTQTPSHQVTQMGQEVILRCVPISNHLYFYWYRQILGQKVEFLVSFYNNEISEKSEIFDDQFSVERPDGSNFTLKIRSTKLEDSAMYFCASTSGRNNEQFFGPGTRLTVL.

The chain has TRBV12-3 or TRBV12-4 and TRBJ2-2, with a tentative D call TRBD2 (5 bases). This CDR3 is 16 amino acids long. V lost 1 base and J 4 bases, leaving 13 bases between the germline ends. The chain's CDR3 is CASSLVGKWSTGELFF. In DNA form, the CDR3 reads TGTGCCAGCAGTTTAGTCGGGAAGTGGAGCACCGGGGAGCTGTTTTTT.

In its sample, this clonotype was seen many times. The chain uses TRBV7-9 and TRBJ1-6, with D unresolved. The length of the CDR3 is 14 residues. Germline CDR1 reads SEHNR; CDR2 reads FQNEAQ (reference sequence). Deletions cut 5 bases from V and 7 bases from J, with 12 bases between. As DNA, the CDR3 is TGTGCCAGCAGCGACGGACTGACAAATTCACCCCTCCACTTT. The encoded protein is CASSDGLTNSPLHF.

The chain couples TRBV11-3 to TRBJ2-5, with D possibly being TRBD2 (7 bases). This CDR3 spans 14 amino acids. Between the trimmed V and J ends, which lost 5 bases and 5 bases, there was a span of 15 bases. The germline CDR1 and CDR2 sequences are SGHNT and YENEEA. The DNA for the CDR3 is TGTGCCAGCAGCCAAAGGGGGGGGCACGAGACCCAGTACTTC. Its protein product is CASSQRGGHETQYF.

This clonotype was seen a few times. V usage is TRBV18 and J usage is TRBJ2-7, with 11 bases fitting TRBD2. This CDR3 has 18 amino acids. The germline CDR1 and CDR2 sequences are KGHSH and LQKENI. The J segment lost 2 bases and the V segment lost 3 bases, leaving 12 bases of the junction unmatched. CDR3 DNA: TGTGCCAGCTCACCCAGTACTAGCGGGAGATTAGGCCCCTACGAGCAGTACTTC. Amino acids: CASSPSTSGRLGPYEQYF. Together with reference TRBV18 and TRBJ2-7, the CDR3 gives the full variable domain: NAGVMQNPRHLVRRRGQEARLRCSPMKGHSHVYWYRQLPEEGLKFMVYLQKENIIDESGMPKERFSAEFPKEGPSILRIQQVVRGDSAAYFCASSPSTSGRLGPYEQYFGPGTRLTVT.

This clonotype was detected only a few times. The CDR3 protein is CAIPDRGRNSPLHF. CDR3 nucleotide sequence: TGTGCCATCCCGGACAGGGGGCGAAATTCACCCCTCCACTTT. The V and J genes are TRBV10-3 and TRBJ1-6; 11 bases are shared with TRBD1. This CDR3 is 14 amino acids long. Germline V lookup: CDR1 ENHRY, CDR2 SYGVKD. V shed 8 bases and J 7 bases; nucleotides not matched to a gene: 4.

The rearrangement uses TRBV11-2 and TRBJ1-2; D may be TRBD1 (5 bases). The germline V gene encodes CDR1 SGHAT and CDR2 FQNNGV. The CDR3 length is 13 residues. V lost 6 bases, J lost 2 bases, and 10 bases lay in between. CDR3 in DNA: TGTGCCAGCAGTGGGGACGGGAACTATGGCTACACCTTC. Amino acid sequence: CASSGDGNYGYTF.

In this sample, this clonotype turned up many times. The genes are TRBV12-3 or TRBV12-4 and TRBJ1-1; D uncertain. V was cut by 6 bases and J by 6 bases, with 20 bases left in between. CDR3 length: 15 amino acids. The CDR3 here is CASRLTRSGSAEAFF. The CDR3 DNA sequence: TGTGCCAGCAGGTTGACAAGGTCCGGGTCCGCTGAAGCTTTCTTT.

This clonotype was observed a few times. J is TRBJ1-5 and V is TRBV20-1; D may be TRBD1 (6 bases). The CDR3 length is 13 residues. V lost 6 bases, J lost 4 bases, and 13 bases lay in between. Germline-derived CDR1 and CDR2 are DFQATT and SNEGSKA (reference sequence). CDR3 loop: CSADATGNQPQHF. Here the CDR3 DNA reads TGCAGTGCCGACGCGACAGGTAATCAGCCCCAGCATTTT.

This clonotype was seen many times. The chain is built from TRBV5-6 and TRBJ2-3, with 8 bases aligning to TRBD2. Losses at the gene ends were 6 bases for V and 3 bases for J; bases not matched to a gene: 9. From germline, CDR1 is SGHDT and CDR2 YYEEEE. CDR3 length equals 15 residues. CDR3 sequence reads: CASTPRTSSTDTQYF. In DNA form, the CDR3 reads TGTGCCAGCACCCCCAGGACTAGCTCGACAGATACGCAGTATTTT. Variable domain in full (rest from reference TRBV5-6 and TRBJ2-3): DAGVTQSPTHLIKTRGQQVTLRCSPKSGHDTVSWYQQALGQGPQFIFQYYEEEERQRGNFPDRFSGHQFPNYSSELNVNALLLGDSALYLCASTPRTSSTDTQYFGPGTRLTVL.

This clonotype was detected ten times or more. The V gene is TRBV18, the J gene TRBJ2-1; D perhaps matches TRBD1 (5 bases). CDR1 and CDR2 (germline): KGHSH, LQKENI. The CDR3 contains 12 residues. V was cut by 3 bases and J by 5 bases, with 5 bases left in between. The CDR3 DNA follows: TGTGCCAGCTCACCCAGGGACAATGAGCAGTTCTTC. Its protein is CASSPRDNEQFF.

This chain joins TRBV9 and TRBJ1-2, with 7 bases identical to TRBD1. This CDR3 has 15 residues. The germline gives CDR1 SGDLS, CDR2 YYNGEE. Trimming cost V 3 bases and J 0 bases; bases outside gene matches: 5. The CDR3 nucleotides read TGTGCCAGCAGCGGCCAGGGGGTGGCTAACTATGGCTACACCTTC. This translates into CASSGQGVANYGYTF.

The chain couples TRBV4-2 to TRBJ2-1, with 9 bases that match TRBD2. The CDR3 runs to 14 residues. After removal of 6 bases from V and 8 bases from J, the junction contained 8 bases not matched to a gene. Germline V gene data show CDR1 as LGHNA and CDR2 as YNFKEQ. CDR3 sequence: CASSEAGGGYEQFF. Here the CDR3 DNA reads TGTGCCAGCAGTGAGGCGGGAGGGGGGTATGAGCAGTTCTTC.

The sample holds many counts of this clonotype. This chain connects TRBV27 to TRBJ2-2; no definite D call. The CDR3 contains 15 residues. Germline loops: CDR1 MNHEY, CDR2 SMNVEV (reference sequence). V lost 0 bases, J lost 6 bases, and 11 bases lay in between. Written as DNA, the CDR3 is TGTGCCAGCAGTTTATCGTTCGTGGTCCCCGGGGAGCTGTTTTTT. This translates into CASSLSFVVPGELFF.

Only a few counts were recorded for this clonotype. CDR3 residues: CASSLSGTVLSGELFF. CDR3 coding DNA: TGCGCCAGCAGCCTATCCGGGACAGTTTTGTCCGGGGAGCTGTTTTTT. The V and J genes are TRBV5-1 and TRBJ2-2; TRBD1 matches at 7 bases. CDR3 length: 16 amino acids. V lost 4 bases and J lost 6; bases outside the gene matches: 12. The V gene's germline CDR1 is SGHRS and CDR2 YFSETQ.

This clonotype was seen at least ten times. The chain is built from TRBV28 and TRBJ2-7; 7 bases agree with TRBD1. The CDR3 loop spans 12 amino acids. Germline V gene sequence: CDR1 MDHEN, CDR2 SYDVKM. The V gene end was trimmed by 6 bases and the J gene end by 3 bases; junction bases not matched to a gene: 2. The CDR3 loop reads CASRRDSYEQYF. As DNA, the CDR3 is TGTGCCAGCAGGAGGGACAGCTACGAGCAGTACTTC. The full variable domain, rest sourced from reference TRBV28 and TRBJ2-7, is DVKVTQSSRYLVKRTGEKVFLECVQDMDHENMFWYRQDPGLGLRLIYFSYDVKMKEKGDIPEGYSVSREKKERFSLILESASTNQTSMYLCASRRDSYEQYFGPGTRLTVT.

This clonotype came up many times. CDR3 amino acids: CSVEGSMTGGTNYGYTF. CDR3 DNA: TGCAGCGTTGAAGGTTCCATGACAGGAGGGACTAACTATGGCTACACCTTC. V gene TRBV29-1 combines with J gene TRBJ1-2; maybe TRBD1 (6 bases). With 1 base removed from V and 0 bases from J, the gap between germline ends came to 18 bases. The CDR3 spans 17 residues. In germline, CDR1 is SQVTM, CDR2 ANQGSEA.

V and J are TRBV10-2 and TRBJ2-2; the D is unclear. CDR3 length: 15 residues. V was trimmed by 2 bases and J by 0 bases, leaving 7 bases between them. Germline values: CDR1 WSHSY, CDR2 SAAADI. The CDR3 loop is CASSERTANTGELFF. The CDR3 DNA sequence: TGCGCCAGCAGTGAGAGGACGGCGAACACCGGGGAGCTGTTTTTT.

The chain combines TRBV6-1 with TRBJ2-2, with D hard to call. V lost 3 bases to trimming and J lost 11 bases, with 10 bases between them. The CDR3 is 12 amino acids. The germline V gene has CDR1 MNHNS and CDR2 SASEGT. The CDR3 DNA reads TGTGCCAGCAGTGAGATAAAGAGAGAGCTGTTTTTT. Protein product: CASSEIKRELFF.

This clonotype was counted between two and nine times. The chain recombines TRBV2 with TRBJ2-7, with 13 nucleotides matching TRBD2. V gave up 8 bases and J gave up 5 bases; unmatched junction bases: 6. There are 14 residues in the CDR3. Germline-derived CDR1 and CDR2 are SNHLY and FYNNEI. The CDR3 is CASGKGLAGHEQYF. The CDR3 nucleotides are TGTGCCAGCGGGAAGGGACTAGCGGGACACGAGCAGTACTTC.